This T cell receptor (beta chain) was identified during a study of shared clonotypes between healthy human individuals. After removal of 4 bases from V and 4 bases from J, the junction contained 6 bases not matched to a gene. Germline CDR1 reads SNHLY; CDR2 reads FYNNEI. The CDR3 has 16 amino acids. The repertoire was sequenced with immunoSEQ multiplex PCR; TCRdb's copy has only in-frame clones and lacks some. The table shows about 2.4 million clones, with roughly 93% occurring only once. Whole-study results and caveats: Naive subsets typically showed greater estimated richness than memory subsets. Between a handful of donors, naive CD4 clonotypes were shared at a level of about 5%.

About this clone itself: What it binds is unknown.

This receptor was obtained from a young man in good health. Some clones in this sample may be carry-over from other donors' samples. The rearrangement joins TRBV2 to TRBJ2-1, with 11 bases lining up with TRBD2. Specimen: naive CD4+ T cells from PBMCs. Indicated subset: CD45RA+ positively selected. The CDR3 reads CASSALGTSGYNEQFF. The CDR3 nucleotides read TGTGCCAGCAGTGCGCTAGGGACTAGCGGATACAATGAGCAGTTCTTC.